The 16 T cell receptor beta chains below were found in one sample sequenced in a study of B cell selection in AIRE deficiency. CD4+CD127+ cells were sorted as the conventional CD4 T cells. Some clones are missing from TCRdb's copy, which holds only in-frame ones; the method was immunoSEQ multiplex PCR. The sample carries around 23,000 clones, 95% recorded once. Sequencing was done on a sample of CD4+CD127+ conventional T cells sorted from PBMCs. The receptor set was obtained from a human donor in good health.

The chain couples TRBV19 to TRBJ2-7, with TRBD2 matching 8 bases. CDR1 LNHDA and CDR2 SQIVND come from the germline V gene (reference sequence). The CDR3 loop spans 14 amino acids. V lost 5 bases, J lost 3 bases, and 6 bases stayed unmatched. The CDR3 protein is CASSPTSDNYEQYF. The DNA for the CDR3 is TGTGCCAGTAGTCCGACTAGCGACAACTACGAGCAGTACTTC. Variable domain in full (rest from reference TRBV19 and TRBJ2-7): DGGITQSPKYLFRKEGQNVTLSCEQNLNHDAMYWYRQDPGQGLRLIYYSQIVNDFQKGDIAEGYSVSREKKESFPLTVTSAQKNPTAFYLCASSPTSDNYEQYFGPGTRLTVT.

The CDR3 reads CASSIEGQGNLETQYF. The CDR3, as DNA: TGTGCCAGTAGTATTGAGGGACAGGGAAATTTGGAGACCCAGTACTTC. The chain joins TRBV19 to TRBJ2-5; TRBD1 aligns across 9 bases. The V gene's germline CDR1 is LNHDA and CDR2 SQIVND (reference sequence). The V gene end was trimmed by 3 bases and the J gene end by 5 bases; junction bases not matched to a gene: 10. The CDR3 extends over 16 amino acids.

The chain links TRBV11-1 to TRBJ2-2; 10 bases line up with TRBD2. The length of the CDR3 is 14 residues. J was trimmed by 7 bases and V by 4 bases; bases with no gene match: 3. The V gene's germline CDR1 is SGHAT and CDR2 FQDESV (reference sequence). The CDR3 coding sequence is TGTGCCAGCAGCTACATAGCGGGAGGCGGGGAGCTGTTTTTT. Translated, it gives CASSYIAGGGELFF. Drawing the rest from reference TRBV11-1 and TRBJ2-2, the complete variable domain is EAEVAQSPRYKITEKSQAVAFWCDPISGHATLYWYRQILGQGPELLVQFQDESVVDDSQLPKDRFSAERLKGVDSTLKIQPAELGDSAMYLCASSYIAGGGELFFGEGSRLTVL.

The chain couples TRBV2 to TRBJ2-7, with 8 nucleotides matching TRBD1. The CDR3 has 13 residues. Losses at the gene ends were 6 bases for V and 4 bases for J; bases not matched to a gene: 5. CDR1 is SNHLY and CDR2 is FYNNEI in the germline V gene. As DNA, the CDR3 is TGTGCCAGCAGGGGTTGGACAGGGTACGAGCAGTACTTC. This translates into CASRGWTGYEQYF. The full variable domain, its missing parts supplied by reference TRBV2 and TRBJ2-7, is EPEVTQTPSHQVTQMGQEVILRCVPISNHLYFYWYRQILGQKVEFLVSFYNNEISEKSEIFDDQFSVERPDGSNFTLKIRSTKLEDSAMYFCASRGWTGYEQYFGPGTRLTVT.

The genes are TRBV29-1 and TRBJ2-1; D call uncertain. The germline V gene encodes CDR1 SQVTM and CDR2 ANQGSEA. The V and J ends lost 2 bases and 5 bases respectively, with 10 bases between them. This CDR3 is built from 13 residues. This CDR3 reads CSVERWQDNEQFF. The CDR3 DNA reads as TGCAGCGTTGAACGATGGCAGGACAATGAGCAGTTCTTC.

V is TRBV11-2 and J is TRBJ1-2, with a tentative D call TRBD1 (5 bases). Between the trimmed V and J ends, which lost 7 bases and 7 bases, there was a span of 19 bases. The germline CDR1 and CDR2 sequences are SGHAT and FQNNGV. This CDR3 contains 14 residues. CDR3 in DNA: TGTGCCAGCACCCCCGGAGGGGAGGGTAGTGGCTACACCTTC. This gives the protein CASTPGGEGSGYTF. Drawing the rest from reference TRBV11-2 and TRBJ1-2, the complete variable domain is EAGVAQSPRYKIIEKRQSVAFWCNPISGHATLYWYQQILGQGPKLLIQFQNNGVVDDSQLPKDRFSAERLKGVDSTLKIQPAKLEDSAVYLCASTPGGEGSGYTFGSGTRLTVV.

The J gene is TRBJ1-6, the V gene TRBV27; unclear D gene. Per the germline V gene, CDR1 is MNHEY and CDR2 is SMNVEV (reference sequence). The germline V and J ends were trimmed by 2 bases and 6 bases, with 8 bases remaining between them. The CDR3 length is 14 residues. The CDR3 nucleotides read TGTGCCAGCAGTTTACCCCCAGTTAATTCACCCCTCCACTTT. Residues: CASSLPPVNSPLHF.

V and J are TRBV7-6 and TRBJ2-1, with 7 bases matching TRBD2. V shed 4 bases and J 1 base; nucleotides not matched to a gene: 1. CDR3 length equals 14 residues. Germline V gene sequence: CDR1 SGHVS, CDR2 FNYEAQ. In nucleotides, the CDR3 is TGTGCCAGCAGCTCGCGGGGGTCCTACAATGAGCAGTTCTTC. Translating gives CASSSRGSYNEQFF. Complete variable domain (other parts from reference TRBV7-6 and TRBJ2-1): GAGVSQSPRYKVTKRGQDVALRCDPISGHVSLYWYRQALGQGPEFLTYFNYEAQQDKSGLPNDRFSAERPEGSISTLTIQRTEQRDSAMYRCASSSRGSYNEQFFGPGTRLTVL.

The chain is built from TRBV11-3 and TRBJ2-7; D remains unclear. Germline lookup yields CDR1 SGHNT and CDR2 YENEEA. CDR3 size: 13 residues. The V end lost 3 bases, the J end lost 3 bases, and 9 bases lay between the germline ends. The CDR3 nucleotides are TGTGCCAGCAGCTTTAGTTCGAACTACGAGCAGTACTTC. Protein: CASSFSSNYEQYF.

The V call is TRBV18, the J call TRBJ2-2, with D perhaps TRBD2 (5 bases). The germline CDR1 and CDR2 sequences are KGHSH and LQKENI. V was pared by 3 bases and J by 4 bases, with 9 bases between. The CDR3 runs to 14 residues. In nucleotides, the CDR3 is TGTGCCAGCTCACCGCTAGCAATCACCGGGGAGCTGTTTTTT. Its protein product is CASSPLAITGELFF. The complete variable domain, with remaining parts taken from reference TRBV18 and TRBJ2-2, reads NAGVMQNPRHLVRRRGQEARLRCSPMKGHSHVYWYRQLPEEGLKFMVYLQKENIIDESGMPKERFSAEFPKEGPSILRIQQVVRGDSAAYFCASSPLAITGELFFGEGSRLTVL.

The CDR3 nucleotides read TGCGCCAGCAATAGACAGGGGGCGAATACGCAGTATTTT. This gives the protein CASNRQGANTQYF. The genes are TRBV5-1 and TRBJ2-3; TRBD1 aligns across 10 bases. This CDR3 contains 13 residues. Losses at the gene ends were 6 bases for V and 7 bases for J; bases not matched to a gene: 5. CDR1 SGHRS and CDR2 YFSETQ come from the germline V gene.

Remarks on this clone: Compared with germline, one end of the junction differs, possibly owing to a read error. The gene calls are TRBV5-1 and TRBJ2-5; D is tentatively TRBD1 or TRBD2 (5 bases each). The germline gives CDR1 SGHRS, CDR2 YFSETQ. There are 12 residues in the CDR3. CDR3 amino acids: CASSLPGTNLYF. CDR3 nucleotide sequence: TGTGCCAGCAGCTTGCCGGGGACCAATTTGTACTTC.

This chain uses TRBV4-1 with TRBJ1-6; D remains ambiguous. In germline, CDR1 is MGHRA, CDR2 YSYEKL. The V end lost 1 base, the J end lost 8 bases, and 9 bases lay between the germline ends. This CDR3 region has 14 residues. Written as DNA, the CDR3 is TGCGCCAGCAGCCAAGCCCGCAGGTATTCACCCCTCCACTTT. Its translation is CASSQARRYSPLHF.

V usage is TRBV6-1 and J usage is TRBJ1-2; maybe TRBD1 (5 bases). V lost 7 bases to trimming and J lost 4 bases, with 7 bases between them. In germline, CDR1 is MNHNS, CDR2 SASEGT. This CDR3 is built from 11 residues. The CDR3 protein is CASKGVYGYTF. The DNA for the CDR3 is TGTGCCAGCAAAGGGGTCTATGGCTACACCTTC.

The chain employs TRBV7-9 and TRBJ1-2; 7 nucleotides agree with TRBD1. V dropped 5 bases and J dropped 4; count of bases not matched to a gene: 7. The CDR3 is made up of 14 amino acids. Germline lookup yields CDR1 SEHNR and CDR2 FQNEAQ (reference sequence). The CDR3 DNA follows: TGTGCCAGCAGCCCGGGACAGCCTAGCTATGGCTACACCTTC. This translates into CASSPGQPSYGYTF.

CDR3 DNA: TGTGCCAGCACCCCGTGGGGGGGGCCGAAAGAGACCCAGTACTTC. It codes for CASTPWGGPKETQYF. The chain employs TRBV6-5 and TRBJ2-5, with D perhaps matching TRBD2 (7 bases). V was clipped by 7 bases and J by 3 bases, with 18 bases between them. Germline V CDR1 and CDR2: MNHEY, SVGAGI. The CDR3 loop spans 15 amino acids.